Listed below are T cell receptor beta chains from one sample, sequenced in a study of cytomegalovirus exposure and HLA in healthy donors. The repertoire was sequenced with immunoSEQ multiplex PCR; TCRdb's copy has only in-frame clones and lacks some. In the table there are more than 85,000 clones, 88% of which are singletons. Material: PBMCs. The receptor source for this set is a woman between 18 and 30 years old in good health and CMV-seronegative. Each CDR3 is given with its conserved first and last residue. The D gene is left open where the match is weak. Not every row has a clone size; where given, it reads once, few, many or a size class.

>TRBJ1-2|once|TRBD1|TRBV4-2
CASSQETGVNYGYTF
TGTGCCAGCAGCCAAGAGACAGGGGTAAACTATGGCTACACCTTC
>TRBJ1-5|-|-|TRBV29-1
CSARPKTPGWWSNQPQHF
TGCAGCGCCCGCCCAAAGACCCCAGGTTGGTGGAGCAATCAGCCCCAGCATTTT
>TRBJ1-5|-|TRBD1|TRBV19
CASSRVLGGAFSNQPQHF
TGTGCCAGTAGTAGAGTCTTAGGGGGCGCCTTTAGCAATCAGCCCCAGCATTTT
>TRBJ2-7|-|-|TRBV28
CASTPRDTNYEQYF
TGTGCCAGCACCCCAAGGGACACCAACTACGAGCAGTACTTC
>TRBJ2-7|-|TRBD1|TRBV6-6
CASSHLPPGQGYEQYF
TGTGCCAGCAGCCATCTCCCTCCGGGACAGGGCTACGAGCAGTACTTC
>TRBJ2-1|-|TRBD2|TRBV5-4
CASSPGSGGRYNEQFF
TGTGCCAGCAGCCCCGGCAGCGGGGGGCGTTACAATGAGCAGTTCTTC
>TRBJ1-5|-|-|TRBV7-9
CASSPVGGINQPQHF
TGTGCCAGCAGCCCTGTGGGGGGGATCAATCAGCCCCAGCATTTT
>TRBJ2-7|-|TRBD2|TRBV7-2
CASSLTSGAYYEQYF
TGTGCCAGCAGCTTGACTAGCGGGGCCTACTACGAGCAGTACTTC
>TRBJ2-5|-|-|TRBV7-2
CASSFGLQETQYF
TGTGCCAGCAGCTTTGGACTACAAGAGACCCAGTACTTC
>TRBJ2-6|few|-|TRBV4-2
CASSQDGSSGANVLTF
TGTGCCAGCAGCCAAGATGGCAGCTCTGGGGCCAACGTCCTGACTTTC
>TRBJ2-7|-|-|TRBV28
CASSLEGPTGSLLSYEQYF
TGTGCCAGCAGTTTAGAGGGCCCCACCGGTTCTCTCCTGAGTTACGAGCAGTACTTC
>TRBJ2-7|-|-|TRBV7-2
CASSGLKFGDYEQYF
TGTGCCAGCAGCGGACTAAAGTTTGGGGACTACGAGCAGTACTTC
>TRBJ2-1|-|TRBD2|TRBV5-1
CASRNVAGGHYNEQFF
TGCGCCAGCAGGAACGTAGCGGGGGGCCACTACAATGAGCAGTTCTTC
>TRBJ1-2|-|-|TRBV28
CASSSGSMTGPRGYTF
TGTGCCAGCAGTTCGGGGTCCATGACCGGGCCCAGAGGCTACACCTTC
>TRBJ2-1|-|-|TRBV15
CATSASGGGSNEQFF
TGTGCCACCAGCGCTAGCGGAGGGGGGTCAAATGAGCAGTTCTTC